The 18 T cell receptor beta chains reported below all come from one sample, sequenced in a study of blood T cell repertoires in COVID-19 (TCRdb year 2020). The receptor library was made with the immunoSEQ multiplex PCR assay. TCRdb stores this immuneACCESS table with in-frame sequences only. Part of the clones is absent; in the studies checked, under half of the shortfall reflects unresolved V genes, and no reason is known for the rest. This sample has about 370,000 clones in its table, and roughly 90% of those were observed once. The top ten clonotypes cover about 2.9% of the sample. Sequencing was performed on peripheral blood. These receptors were collected from a young woman with COVID-19, enrolled during active disease.

The chain carries TRBV19 and TRBJ2-3, with D hard to call. The CDR3 covers 13 residues. V lost 3 bases and J lost 3, with 7 bases in between. Germline CDR1 reads LNHDA; CDR2 reads SQIVND (reference sequence). CDR3 loop: CASSITVTDTQYF. The DNA for the CDR3 is TGTGCCAGTAGTATCACGGTAACAGATACGCAGTATTTT.

This rearrangement joins TRBV7-2 to TRBJ2-4, with D hard to call. Germline V CDR1 and CDR2: SGHTA, FQGNSA. The CDR3 loop spans 15 amino acids. V shed 1 base and J shed 2 bases, with 9 bases lying between them. CDR3 in DNA: TGTGCCAGCAGCTTAGGTCCGGGTCCCAAAAACATTCAGTACTTC. Residues: CASSLGPGPKNIQYF.

The CDR3 DNA sequence: TGTGCCAGTAGCCCCCCGGGGTACAATCAGCCCCAGCATTTT. Translating it yields CASSPPGYNQPQHF. V usage is TRBV19 and J usage is TRBJ1-5; no clear D. CDR1 and CDR2 (germline): LNHDA, SQIVND (reference sequence). CDR3 length: 14 residues. The germline V and J ends were trimmed by 6 bases and 3 bases, with 12 bases remaining between them.

The chain joins TRBV27 to TRBJ1-2; possible D gene TRBD1, 6 bases. V was pared by 2 bases and J by 6 bases, with 10 bases between. CDR1 and CDR2 (germline): MNHEY, SMNVEV (reference sequence). The CDR3 totals 13 residues. The DNA of the CDR3 is TGTGCCAGCAGTTTAGGGGGGGGGCATGGCTACACCTTC. Translation gives CASSLGGGHGYTF.

This chain connects TRBV27 to TRBJ1-2; 11 bases are shared with TRBD1. Germline CDR1 and CDR2: MNHEY and SMNVEV (reference sequence). The J segment lost 4 bases and the V segment lost 5 bases, leaving 6 bases of the junction unmatched. The CDR3 length is 15 residues. CDR3 sequence: CASSRTGGGSYGYTF. DNA for the CDR3: TGTGCCAGCAGTCGGACAGGGGGCGGGAGCTATGGCTACACCTTC.

CDR3 protein: CASSETGAQPQHF. In DNA form, the CDR3 reads TGCGCCAGCAGTGAGACAGGGGCCCAGCCCCAGCATTTT. This rearrangement joins TRBV10-1 to TRBJ1-5, with 7 bases fitting TRBD1. The CDR3 sequence is 13 residues long. The germline V gene has CDR1 WNHNN and CDR2 SYGVQD (reference sequence). The junction had 2 bases not matched to a gene; V was cut back by 2 bases and J by 7 bases.

The J gene is TRBJ1-4, the V gene TRBV18, with TRBD1 matching 7 bases. The germline CDR1 and CDR2 sequences are KGHSH and LQKENI. This CDR3 comprises 14 residues. V trimming: 5 bases; J trimming: 3 bases; junction bases outside the gene matches: 3. CDR3 protein: CASSEGAANEKLFF. The CDR3 nucleotides are TGTGCCAGCTCAGAGGGGGCAGCTAATGAAAAACTGTTTTTT.

The rearrangement joins TRBV19 to TRBJ2-2, with D perhaps matching TRBD1 (5 bases). The length of the CDR3 is 15 residues. Between the trimmed V and J ends, which lost 3 bases and 6 bases, there was a span of 14 bases. Germline V gives CDR1 LNHDA, CDR2 SQIVND (reference sequence). The CDR3 region has the DNA TGTGCCAGTAGTATTGGGCTGACAGTTCCCGGGGAGCTGTTTTTT. Its protein product is CASSIGLTVPGELFF.

V gene TRBV2 combines with J gene TRBJ2-3; 9 nucleotides align to TRBD1. From germline, CDR1 is SNHLY and CDR2 FYNNEI. This CDR3 is built from 14 residues. The J segment lost 6 bases and the V segment lost 5 bases, leaving 6 bases of the junction unmatched. The CDR3: CASSLDRGGDTQYF. CDR3 sequence (DNA): TGTGCCAGCAGTCTGGACAGGGGAGGGGATACGCAGTATTTT.

This clone was picked up one time. CDR3 protein: CASSLEGGPYEQYV. The CDR3 nucleotides read TGCGCCAGCAGCTTGGAGGGAGGGCCGTACGAGCAGTACGTC. This chain links TRBV5-1 with TRBJ2-7; 7 bases match TRBD2. Trimming removed 0 bases from V and 4 bases from J; junction bases left unmatched: 4. This CDR3 is built from 14 residues. Germline V gene lookup returns CDR1 SGHRS and CDR2 YFSETQ.

CDR3 DNA: TGTGCCAGCAGCTATCAGGGGTTAGATACGCAGTATTTT. Encoded protein: CASSYQGLDTQYF. V is TRBV7-2 and J is TRBJ2-3; D may be TRBD1 (6 bases). There are 13 residues in the CDR3. Deletions cut 4 bases from V and 5 bases from J, with 10 bases between. Germline CDR1 and CDR2: SGHTA and FQGNSA.

J is TRBJ2-6 and V is TRBV25-1; no reliable D call. The CDR3 contains 13 residues. Deletions cut 6 bases from V and 2 bases from J, with 5 bases between. Germline values: CDR1 MGHDK, CDR2 SYGVNS. This CDR3 is CASSTTGANVLTF. In DNA form, the CDR3 reads TGTGCCAGCAGCACTACTGGGGCCAACGTCCTGACTTTC.

The J gene is TRBJ2-6, the V gene TRBV7-2; D is possibly TRBD2 (7 bases). V was clipped by 6 bases and J by 1 base, with 22 bases between them. Per germline, CDR1 SGHTA and CDR2 FQGNSA. The CDR3 sequence is 19 residues long. As DNA, the CDR3 is TGTGCCAGCAGTACAATAATCGGGGGGCGAGGGTCTGGGGCCAACGTCCTGACTTTC. As protein: CASSTIIGGRGSGANVLTF.

V gene TRBV18 combines with J gene TRBJ2-5; 7 bases are shared with TRBD2. Per the germline V gene, CDR1 is KGHSH and CDR2 is LQKENI. J gave up 0 bases and V 5 bases, and 0 bases lay outside the gene matches. This CDR3 comprises 13 residues. The CDR3 nucleotides are TGTGCCAGCTCAGCGGGAGACCAAGAGACCCAGTACTTC. This translates into CASSAGDQETQYF.

V and J are TRBV6-6 and TRBJ1-3; D gene ambiguous. CDR3 length: 15 amino acids. Germline CDR1 is MNHNY and CDR2 is SVGAGI (reference sequence). V was pared by 8 bases and J by 0 bases, with 14 bases between. For the CDR3, the DNA is TGTGCCAGCCTTAGTGGGCTGGTCTCTGGAAACACCATATATTTT. Translating it yields CASLSGLVSGNTIYF.

This rearrangement joins TRBV7-2 to TRBJ2-2; weak D call: TRBD2 (7 bases). V was shortened by 5 bases and J by 6 bases, with 13 bases between the two germline ends. Germline CDR1 reads SGHTA; CDR2 reads FQGNSA. The CDR3 totals 14 residues. This CDR3 is CASSLGGDSGELFF. The CDR3 DNA sequence: TGTGCCAGCAGCCTAGGGGGGGACTCCGGGGAGCTGTTTTTT. Full variable domain (missing parts from reference TRBV7-2 and TRBJ2-2): GAGVSQSPSNKVTEKGKDVELRCDPISGHTALYWYRQSLGQGLEFLIYFQGNSAPDKSGLPSDRFSAERTGGSVSTLTIQRTQQEDSAVYLCASSLGGDSGELFFGEGSRLTVL.

The CDR3 reads CARSPDLPDNGETQYF. CDR3 bases: TGTGCCAGAAGCCCGGACTTACCAGACAACGGGGAGACCCAGTACTTC. The V gene is TRBV5-3, the J gene TRBJ2-5, with D possibly being TRBD2 (5 bases). TRBV5-3 is treated as an ORF (open reading frame) with a function not yet certain. The CDR3 runs 16 residues. Trimming shortened V by 4 bases and J by 5 bases, and 21 bases separated the two germline ends.

This sequence joins TRBV7-9 and TRBJ1-3; D might be TRBD1 (5 bases). The germline V gene encodes CDR1 SEHNR and CDR2 FQNEAQ (reference sequence). This CDR3 region has 15 residues. Trimming stripped 5 bases from V and 8 bases from J, with 19 bases between. CDR3 sequence (DNA): TGTGCCAGCAGCGTCGGGGAGGGGACCGGCGACACCATATATTTT. Translating gives CASSVGEGTGDTIYF.